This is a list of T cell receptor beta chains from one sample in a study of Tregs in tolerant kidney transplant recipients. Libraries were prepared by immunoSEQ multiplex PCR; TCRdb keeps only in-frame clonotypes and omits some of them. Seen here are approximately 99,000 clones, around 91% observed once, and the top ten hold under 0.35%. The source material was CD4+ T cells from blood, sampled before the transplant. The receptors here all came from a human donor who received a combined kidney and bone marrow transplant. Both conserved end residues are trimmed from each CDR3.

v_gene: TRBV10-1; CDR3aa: ASSTGQGGTGTQY
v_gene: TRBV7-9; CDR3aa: ASSFWGVGETNTGELF
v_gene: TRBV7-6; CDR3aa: ASSPGLARTHEQY
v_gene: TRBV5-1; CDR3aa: ASSLGGSGNTIY
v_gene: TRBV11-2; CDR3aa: ASSSFTGGSTEAF
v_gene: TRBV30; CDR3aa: AWRDTPGTGPYEQY
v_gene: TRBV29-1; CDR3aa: SGLSDRETQY
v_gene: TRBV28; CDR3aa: ASKTGGSVSEQY
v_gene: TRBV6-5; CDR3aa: ASSYKGPNQPQH
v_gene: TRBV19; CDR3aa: ASSTGVGDYEQY
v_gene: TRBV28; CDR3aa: ASHPAGGTFNANTGELF
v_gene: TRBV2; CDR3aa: ASPPGGRRGYGYT
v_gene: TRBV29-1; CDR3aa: SVKHAGGDTGELF
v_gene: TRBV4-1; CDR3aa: ASSQETTGGEGELF
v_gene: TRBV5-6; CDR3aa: ASSLIPGTQY
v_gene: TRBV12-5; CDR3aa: ASGLVLGMGTGELF
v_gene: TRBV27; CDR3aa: ASSQMTGISTDTQY
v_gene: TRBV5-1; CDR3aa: ASTLTGFDGYT
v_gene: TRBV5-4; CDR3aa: ASSRVTSGRISGNEQF
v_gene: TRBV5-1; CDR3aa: ASSRGSSGGAGETQY
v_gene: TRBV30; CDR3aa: AWSELQSGRGEKLF
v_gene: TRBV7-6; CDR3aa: ASSPIAGGSSYEQY
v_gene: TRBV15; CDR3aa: ATRATDPWSEKLF
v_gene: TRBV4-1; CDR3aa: ASSQDYNGGAPDTQY
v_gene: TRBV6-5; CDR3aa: ATCSPATNEKLF
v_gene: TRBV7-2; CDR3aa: ASSLRGTGGITGEAF
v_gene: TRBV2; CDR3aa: ASRKGDINEKLF
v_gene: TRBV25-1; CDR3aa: ASSEGTGWAYEQY
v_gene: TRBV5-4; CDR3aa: ASSLGGNNQPQH
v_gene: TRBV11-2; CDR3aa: ASSLFQETQY
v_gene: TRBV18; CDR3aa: ASSPTGGSAEAF
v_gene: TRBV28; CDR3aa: ASSSALVDRGKETQY
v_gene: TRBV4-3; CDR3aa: ASSQGQGAGYEQY
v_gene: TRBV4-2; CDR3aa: ASSQDSSGGARDTQY
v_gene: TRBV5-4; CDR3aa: ASNPKVGAMNTEAF
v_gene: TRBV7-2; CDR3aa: ASSPFGGQASQRGQY
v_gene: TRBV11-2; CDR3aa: ASSYERTDTIY
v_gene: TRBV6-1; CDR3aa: ASSEQANTGELF
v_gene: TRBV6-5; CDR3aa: ASRITGANVLT
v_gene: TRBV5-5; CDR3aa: ASAGGSTHNEQF